This T cell receptor (beta chain) originates from a study of T cell responses to AZD1222 COVID-19 vaccine (dated by TCRdb to the early 2020s). Background for the entire study: AZD1222 recipients given second doses at about 4 weeks or at about 12 weeks were pooled, since spike-specific TCR depth and breadth were not found to differ between the two schedules. TCR sequencing covered more than 230 trial participants: 200 to 220 given two doses of AZD1222 and around 26 given two doses of MenACWY control vaccine. Trial participants were enrolled by age into subgroups of 18-55, 56-69 and 70-plus years, and around 150, 29 and 61 TCR-sequenced participants, respectively, were included in these subgroups. The full study reports these points: Most participants were white British and females outnumbered males, and the authors suggested that clonal diversity may have been underestimated. Reportedly, close to half of the unique spike-specific TCRs recognized epitopes lying outside the regions that are mutated in the B.1.351 and B.1.1.7 variants. Spike-specific TCR breadth and depth rose significantly after two AZD1222 doses compared with day 0 and with MenACWY recipients. Conclusions about previously exposed vaccinees were limited because only 6 or 7 AZD1222 recipients were SARS-CoV-2 seropositive at baseline. The 56-69-year group was small, and its depth increase did not reach significance, likely because of low power. Because no day 14 peak-response samples were available, repertoires were characterized only after the peak T cell response. Vaccine-associated CD4 TCRs spanned the whole spike protein, with dominant responses in regions 160-218 and 743-854.

The CDR3 regions of human TCRbeta chains were analyzed by immunosequencing. Concerning the study's data processing: TCRs in the repertoires were compared against a reference library of SARS-CoV-2-specific TCRs that had been generated with the MIRA antigen-specificity platform. Breadth was defined as the fraction of unique TCRs that were SARS-CoV-2-associated, and depth was defined as the fraction of total T cells that were SARS-CoV-2-associated. Using the MIRA data, each spike-specific TCR was assigned both to the spike region to which the TCR was reactive and to a CD4 or CD8 class. Log10-transformed breadth and depth values were compared by one-way ANOVA with Sidak's multiple comparisons tests. TCRdb stores this immuneACCESS table with in-frame sequences only. Part of the clones is absent; in the studies checked, under half of the shortfall reflects unresolved V genes, and no reason is known for the rest. V, J and clone size are taken as reported in that table, and D and trimming were inferred from the DNA itself. A total of around 120,000 clones appear in this sample, about 92% of them only once. The ten most abundant clones make up approximately 3% of the sample.

The sample's time point label, in plain terms: baseline before first vaccination. Vaccinee samples were obtained from the UK trials COV001 and COV002, which included a single-blind randomized controlled phase 2/3 trial of AZD1222 (ChAdOx1 nCoV-19) in healthy adults. For TCRbeta chain sequencing, PBMC samples were collected from trial participants at day 0 and at day 28 after the second dose. This clone turned up a few times. Its antigen has not been determined. No per-base quality is available; no much larger clone lies one base away. The V end loses 5 bases and the J end loses 0 bases, and a stretch of 10 bases separates them. From the cysteine up to the phenylalanine, the CDR3 has a length of 15 residues. Only the CDR3 DNA stays, 45 bases, in frame from base 1. In the germline V gene (reference sequence), CDR1 corresponds to MNHEY and CDR2 to SMNVEV.

The source was peripheral blood, collected on day 0 of AZD1222 vaccination. The chain is assembled from TRBV27 and TRBJ1-4; the D segment cannot be called with confidence. The sequence derives from an adult in good health. CDR3 loop: CASSIYSATNEKLFF. Read as DNA, the sequence is TGTGCCAGCAGTATATACAGCGCAACTAATGAAAAACTGTTTTTT.